This entry lists 15 T cell receptor beta chains sequenced from one sample in a study of PD-1 blockade in classical Hodgkin lymphoma (dated by TCRdb to the early 2020s). The library was made by the immunoSEQ multiplex PCR assay. TCRdb retrieved this table from immuneACCESS and kept in-frame rearrangements only. Not all clones are present; in checked studies, unresolved V genes account for under half, and no reason is known for the remainder. The sample records approximately 14,000 clones, about 89% of which are singletons. The ten largest make up around 18% of the sample. In light of the paper, this sample's time point label describes: cycle 4 day 1 (C4D1), after six to seven weeks of nivolumab. Every trial patient had relapsed following autologous stem cell transplantation, and prior brentuximab vedotin exposure was what differed among cohorts A, B and C. Using a Miltenyi CD8+ T cell isolation kit, CD8+ T cells were purified from thawed PBMCs through magnetic negative selection.

The sample in question was CD8+ T cells from blood, obtained before the fourth cycle of nivolumab. The receptors were sampled from a human donor with classical Hodgkin lymphoma.

CDR3 residues: CASSPESVAKNIQYF. CDR3 in DNA: TGTGCCAGCTCCCCGGAGAGCGTAGCCAAAAACATTCAGTACTTC. This chain joins TRBV18 and TRBJ2-4; D is unclear. Trimming left V 6 bases short and J 0 bases short, with 12 bases between. From germline, CDR1 is KGHSH and CDR2 LQKENI. The CDR3 has 15 amino acids.

The J gene is TRBJ2-7, the V gene TRBV7-2; D may be TRBD1 (5 bases). Trimming cost V 2 bases and J 2 bases, with 16 bases left between them. The CDR3 spans 16 residues. Germline CDR1 is SGHTA and CDR2 is FQGNSA. CDR3 residues: CASSLRAIGATYEQYF. Here the CDR3 DNA reads TGTGCCAGCAGCTTACGGGCTATTGGGGCTACCTACGAGCAGTACTTC.

This clone was counted a single time. J is TRBJ2-1 and V is TRBV15, with TRBD2 identical over 15 bases. V dropped 0 bases and J dropped 6; count of bases not matched to a gene: 3. This CDR3 is built from 17 residues. Germline V gene data show CDR1 as LNHNV and CDR2 as YYDKDF (reference sequence). In nucleotides, the CDR3 is TGTGCCACCAGCAGAGACCGGGGACTAGCGGGGGGCAATGAGCAGTTCTTC. Translation gives CATSRDRGLAGGNEQFF.

V usage is TRBV10-2 and J usage is TRBJ1-1, with D perhaps matching TRBD1 (6 bases). V was trimmed by 1 base and J by 4 bases, leaving 10 bases between them. Per germline, CDR1 WSHSY and CDR2 SAAADI. This CDR3 comprises 14 residues. In DNA form, the CDR3 reads TGCGCCAGCAGTGAGTATCAGGGGAGCACTGAAGCTTTCTTT. It encodes CASSEYQGSTEAFF.

Here the CDR3 reads CASSLVVARETQYF. The CDR3 nucleotides read TGTGCCAGCAGTTTAGTGGTAGCGCGGGAGACCCAGTACTTC. This chain joins TRBV28 and TRBJ2-5, with TRBD2 as a possible D gene (5 bases). V was clipped by 2 bases and J by 5 bases, with 12 bases between them. The CDR3 runs to 14 residues. Germline loops: CDR1 MDHEN, CDR2 SYDVKM.

The rearrangement links TRBV29-1 to TRBJ2-1, with D unclear. The length of the CDR3 is 13 residues. Germline V gives CDR1 SQVTM, CDR2 ANQGSEA. The V end lost 6 bases, the J end lost 4 bases, and 13 bases lay between the germline ends. CDR3 in amino acids: CSVSWGDYNEQFF. DNA for the CDR3: TGCAGCGTCTCCTGGGGTGATTACAATGAGCAGTTCTTC.

The chain joins TRBV13 to TRBJ2-7; tentatively, D is TRBD2 (6 bases). CDR3 length equals 13 residues. CDR1 is PRHDT and CDR2 is FYEKMQ in the germline V gene (reference sequence). V was shortened by 2 bases and J by 7 bases, with 12 bases between the two germline ends. The CDR3 coding sequence is TGTGCCAGCAGCTTATGGGGGGTCCAGGAGCAGTACTTC. This sequence encodes CASSLWGVQEQYF.

This chain uses TRBV13 with TRBJ2-1; TRBD1 or TRBD2 may be the D gene (5 bases each). CDR3 length equals 15 residues. The ends were cut back, 5 bases at V and 5 bases at J, with 16 bases in the middle. CDR1 is PRHDT and CDR2 is FYEKMQ in the germline V gene (reference sequence). DNA of the CDR3: TGTGCCAGCAGCCCCCGGGACCGACGGAACAATGAGCAGTTCTTC. This sequence encodes CASSPRDRRNNEQFF.

The genes are TRBV19 and TRBJ1-2, with TRBD1 matching 8 bases. The CDR3 runs 12 residues. From germline, CDR1 is LNHDA and CDR2 SQIVND (reference sequence). Trimming at V came to 6 bases and at J to 4 bases, leaving 1 base not matched to a gene. The CDR3 nucleotides are TGTGCCAGTAGCGGGACAGGCTATGGCTACACCTTC. It yields the protein CASSGTGYGYTF.

V usage is TRBV27 and J usage is TRBJ2-2; no clear D. Germline assignment: CDR1 MNHEY and CDR2 SMNVEV (reference sequence). V lost 3 bases and J 4 bases, leaving 9 bases between the germline ends. This CDR3 is 14 amino acids long. In DNA form, the CDR3 reads TGTGCCAGCAGTTTTGGTTCTAGCACCGGGGAGCTGTTTTTT. It specifies CASSFGSSTGELFF.

In its sample, this clone was seen once. The chain combines TRBV30 with TRBJ2-2, with D unclear. Germline loops: CDR1 GTSNPN, CDR2 SVGIG (reference sequence). Trimming left V 2 bases short and J 5 bases short, with 15 bases between. The CDR3 is 15 amino acids. DNA of the CDR3: TGTGCCTGGAGTCCCCTAGAGTTGGGGACCGGGGAGCTGTTTTTT. It encodes CAWSPLELGTGELFF.

V usage is TRBV7-9 and J usage is TRBJ2-2; D is unresolved. The germline CDR1 and CDR2 sequences are SEHNR and FQNEAQ (reference sequence). V was cut by 2 bases and J by 7 bases, with 5 bases left in between. The length of the CDR3 is 12 residues. CDR3 loop: CASSLNSGELFF. CDR3 sequence (DNA): TGTGCCAGCAGCTTAAATAGCGGGGAGCTGTTTTTT.

The V and J genes are TRBV28 and TRBJ1-1; D unclear. Germline V gives CDR1 MDHEN, CDR2 SYDVKM. V gave up 7 bases and J gave up 0 bases, with 15 bases separating them. This CDR3 is 15 amino acids long. The CDR3 reads CASMESGGLNTEAFF. Here the CDR3 DNA reads TGTGCCAGCATGGAAAGTGGAGGGCTGAACACTGAAGCTTTCTTT. Full variable domain (missing parts from reference TRBV28 and TRBJ1-1): DVKVTQSSRYLVKRTGEKVFLECVQDMDHENMFWYRQDPGLGLRLIYFSYDVKMKEKGDIPEGYSVSREKKERFSLILESASTNQTSMYLCASMESGGLNTEAFFGQGTRLTVV.

This rearrangement joins TRBV5-6 to TRBJ1-1; D possibly corresponds to TRBD1 (5 bases). The length of the CDR3 is 15 residues. Germline V gene sequence: CDR1 SGHDT, CDR2 YYEEEE. V shed 0 bases and J shed 3 bases, with 12 bases lying between them. CDR3 DNA sequence: TGTGCCAGCAGCTTGGGGGGGTTTGAGGACACTGAAGCTTTCTTT. Protein product: CASSLGGFEDTEAFF.

V usage is TRBV19 and J usage is TRBJ2-2; either TRBD1 or TRBD2 may supply D (5 bases each). Germline CDR1 LNHDA, CDR2 SQIVND (reference sequence). The CDR3 totals 16 residues. Trimming took off 0 bases at V and 0 bases at J, with 8 bases between the two ends. The CDR3 DNA sequence: TGTGCCAGTAGTATAGACAGGGAGACGAACACCGGGGAGCTGTTTTTT. Its translation: CASSIDRETNTGELFF.